This TCR beta chain was sequenced in a study of shared clonotypes between healthy human individuals. Between the trimmed V and J ends, which lost 2 bases and 4 bases, there was a span of 9 bases. There are 13 residues in the CDR3. Looked up from germline, CDR1 is MNHEY and CDR2 is SMNVEV (reference sequence). Of note for this clone: Other DNA sequences within the sample encode an identical CDR3.

Profiling relied on immunoSEQ multiplex PCR, and the TCRdb table lists in-frame clones only, not all of them. The data hold approximately 2,200,000 clones, with just over 90% observed a single time. Naivety among CD8 cells was defined by CD45RO negativity and positive CCR7 selection, thereby excluding terminally differentiated effector memory CD45RA+ cells. J is TRBJ2-7 and V is TRBV27; maybe TRBD2 (5 bases). Material for sequencing was naive CD8+ T cells from PBMCs. The TCR originated in a man aged 18 to 35 in good health. Some clones in this sample may be carry-over from other donors' samples. CDR3 bases: TGTGCCAGCAGTTTACGCGGGCCATACGAGCAGTACTTC. As protein: CASSLRGPYEQYF.